These T cell receptor beta chains were read from a single sample in a study of cytomegalovirus exposure and HLA in healthy donors. Generated by immunoSEQ multiplex PCR, the TCRdb table keeps only in-frame clones and is missing some. This table has 100,000 to 150,000 clones, 15% appearing once. The sample taken for sequencing was PBMCs. All receptors derive from a woman aged 18-29 years in good health and CMV-seronegative. CDR3s include the opening cysteine and the closing phenylalanine or tryptophan. The D gene is left open where the match is weak. Not every row has a clone size; where given, it reads once, few, many or a size class.

clone_size: few; j_call: TRBJ2-1; d_call: -; v_call: TRBV7-7; cdr3_aa: CASSRDSYNEQFF; cdr3_nt: TGTGCTAGCAGCCGGGACTCCTACAATGAGCAGTTCTTC
clone_size: -; j_call: TRBJ2-3; d_call: TRBD2; v_call: TRBV7-2; cdr3_aa: CASSHGGSGGTDTQYF; cdr3_nt: TGTGCCAGCAGCCACGGCGGGAGTGGGGGAACAGATACGCAGTATTTT
clone_size: -; j_call: TRBJ1-5; d_call: -; v_call: TRBV5-8; cdr3_aa: CASSSMPGGRYSNQPQHF; cdr3_nt: TGTGCCAGCAGCTCAATGCCGGGGGGCCGATATAGCAATCAGCCCCAGCATTTT
clone_size: -; j_call: TRBJ2-3; d_call: -; v_call: TRBV9; cdr3_aa: CASSVVGESTDTQYF; cdr3_nt: TGTGCCAGCAGCGTAGTGGGAGAAAGCACAGATACGCAGTATTTT
clone_size: -; j_call: TRBJ1-1; d_call: -; v_call: TRBV27; cdr3_aa: CASSFGRLGTEAFF; cdr3_nt: TGTGCCAGCAGTTTTGGCAGGCTGGGCACTGAAGCTTTCTTT
clone_size: -; j_call: TRBJ1-4; d_call: -; v_call: TRBV4-2; cdr3_aa: CASSQTQPTNEKLFF; cdr3_nt: TGTGCCAGCAGCCAAACACAACCAACTAATGAAAAACTGTTTTTT
clone_size: few; j_call: TRBJ1-2; d_call: TRBD1; v_call: TRBV7-2; cdr3_aa: CASSLARDSPYGYTF; cdr3_nt: TGTGCCAGCAGCTTAGCGCGGGACAGCCCCTATGGCTACACCTTC
clone_size: few; j_call: TRBJ1-1; d_call: TRBD1; v_call: TRBV18; cdr3_aa: CASSPSTGYTEAFF; cdr3_nt: TGTGCCAGCTCACCCTCGACAGGGTACACTGAAGCTTTCTTT
clone_size: few; j_call: TRBJ2-1; d_call: -; v_call: TRBV5-1; cdr3_aa: CASSLAYNEQFF; cdr3_nt: TGCGCCAGCAGCTTGGCTTACAATGAGCAGTTCTTC
clone_size: -; j_call: TRBJ2-7; d_call: -; v_call: TRBV11-1; cdr3_aa: CASSFGSWTVFNEQYF; cdr3_nt: TGTGCCAGCAGCTTTGGGTCGTGGACAGTCTTCAACGAGCAGTACTTC
clone_size: -; j_call: TRBJ2-3; d_call: TRBD2; v_call: TRBV7-6; cdr3_aa: CASSLALAGGEDTQYF; cdr3_nt: TGTGCCAGCAGCTTAGCACTAGCGGGAGGCGAGGACACGCAGTATTTT
clone_size: few; j_call: TRBJ1-4; d_call: -; v_call: TRBV19; cdr3_aa: CASSGGEREKLFF; cdr3_nt: TGTGCCAGTAGCGGCGGGGAAAGGGAAAAACTGTTTTTT
clone_size: -; j_call: TRBJ2-7; d_call: -; v_call: TRBV11-1; cdr3_aa: CASSYTPGDAYEQYF; cdr3_nt: TGTGCCAGCAGTTATACCCCAGGGGACGCCTACGAGCAGTACTTC
clone_size: few; j_call: TRBJ2-7; d_call: -; v_call: TRBV30; cdr3_aa: CAGSRIGSSYEQYF; cdr3_nt: TGTGCCGGGAGCCGTATCGGGAGCTCCTACGAGCAGTACTTC
clone_size: few; j_call: TRBJ1-3; d_call: -; v_call: TRBV19; cdr3_aa: CASKGQTSGNTIYF; cdr3_nt: TGTGCCAGTAAGGGGCAGACCTCTGGAAACACCATATATTTT
clone_size: -; j_call: TRBJ1-1; d_call: TRBD1; v_call: TRBV10-1; cdr3_aa: CASSESRGGFTEAFF; cdr3_nt: TGCGCCAGCAGTGAGTCGAGAGGGGGCTTCACTGAAGCTTTCTTT
clone_size: few; j_call: TRBJ2-5; d_call: TRBD2; v_call: TRBV28; cdr3_aa: CASIPRTSGRVRGEETQYF; cdr3_nt: TGTGCCAGCATCCCAAGGACTAGCGGGAGAGTAAGGGGCGAGGAGACCCAGTACTTC
clone_size: once; j_call: TRBJ2-7; d_call: -; v_call: TRBV9; cdr3_aa: CASSVDMFSYEQYF; cdr3_nt: TGTGCCAGCAGCGTGGACATGTTCTCCTACGAGCAGTACTTC
clone_size: few; j_call: TRBJ2-3; d_call: TRBD2; v_call: TRBV27; cdr3_aa: CASSKRREGGTDTQYF; cdr3_nt: TGTGCCAGTTCAAAGAGGCGGGAGGGCGGCACAGATACGCAGTATTTT
clone_size: -; j_call: TRBJ2-2; d_call: TRBD1; v_call: TRBV6-1; cdr3_aa: CASRTGDTGELFF; cdr3_nt: TGTGCCAGCAGGACAGGGGACACCGGGGAGCTGTTTTTT
clone_size: -; j_call: TRBJ2-7; d_call: TRBD1; v_call: TRBV6-1; cdr3_aa: CASSEAGQGYEQYF; cdr3_nt: TGTGCCAGCAGTGAAGCAGGACAGGGCTACGAGCAGTACTTC
clone_size: -; j_call: TRBJ2-1; d_call: TRBD2; v_call: TRBV2; cdr3_aa: CASRRLAGGGNNEQFF; cdr3_nt: TGTGCCAGCAGGAGACTAGCGGGAGGCGGTAACAATGAGCAGTTCTTC
clone_size: few; j_call: TRBJ1-3; d_call: TRBD1; v_call: TRBV4-3; cdr3_aa: CASSQGTGSGNTIYF; cdr3_nt: TGCGCCAGCAGCCAAGGGACAGGGTCTGGAAACACCATATATTTT
clone_size: -; j_call: TRBJ2-5; d_call: -; v_call: TRBV7-3; cdr3_aa: CASSPFSGQGGETQYF; cdr3_nt: TGTGCCAGCAGCCCCTTCTCCGGGCAGGGGGGCGAGACCCAGTACTTC
clone_size: -; j_call: TRBJ1-5; d_call: -; v_call: TRBV30; cdr3_aa: CAWSTSDPPQHF; cdr3_nt: TGTGCCTGGAGTACTAGTGACCCGCCCCAGCATTTT
clone_size: -; j_call: TRBJ2-2; d_call: -; v_call: TRBV7-9; cdr3_aa: CASSLIGVTGELFF; cdr3_nt: TGTGCCAGCAGCTTAATCGGGGTCACCGGGGAGCTGTTTTTT
clone_size: few; j_call: TRBJ1-1; d_call: TRBD1; v_call: TRBV7-2; cdr3_aa: CASSLTGGGFPTLNTEAFF; cdr3_nt: TGTGCCAGCAGCCTGACAGGGGGCGGCTTTCCGACCTTGAACACTGAAGCTTTCTTT
clone_size: few; j_call: TRBJ1-1; d_call: -; v_call: TRBV6-6; cdr3_aa: CASSSTGGFTEAFF; cdr3_nt: TGTGCCAGCAGTTCGACAGGTGGGTTCACTGAAGCTTTCTTT
clone_size: -; j_call: TRBJ1-2; d_call: -; v_call: TRBV29-1; cdr3_aa: CSVGAGKNGYTF; cdr3_nt: TGCAGCGTTGGAGCAGGGAAAAATGGCTACACCTTC
clone_size: -; j_call: TRBJ2-1; d_call: -; v_call: TRBV4-1; cdr3_aa: CASSQDRRRASSYNEQFF; cdr3_nt: TGCGCCAGCAGCCAAGATCGGCGGCGGGCGAGCTCCTACAATGAGCAGTTCTTC